This T cell receptor (beta chain) was documented in a study of identical twins. Whole-study findings and limits: Within cord blood, abundant beta clonotypes carried fewer insertions, but memory repertoires showed no such trend. Where beta out-of-frame sequences were concerned, excess twin sharing was weaker.

cDNA molecules carried unique molecular identifiers, and template switching added a universal primer site. TCRdb fed the 5' RACE reads into MiXCR, producing one record per CDR3 protein. Of 200,000 to 300,000 distinct CDR3 sequences listed, roughly 10% are singletons. Germline lookup yields CDR1 SQVTM and CDR2 ANQGSEA. Trimming removed 7 bases from V and 1 base from J; junction bases left unmatched: 4. CDR3 length: 13 residues. A word on this clonotype: Its cognate antigen is unknown.

The rearrangement joins TRBV29-1 to TRBJ1-1; 9 nucleotides line up with TRBD1. This TCR derives from a man in his fifties in good health. Input material: memory T cells sorted from blood. The CDR3, as DNA: TGCAGCGCAGGACAGGGGCGGAACACTGAAGCTTTCTTT. This gives the protein CSAGQGRNTEAFF.